The TCR beta chain under discussion was sequenced for a study of early T cells in non-severe SARS-CoV-2 infection. Points from the study as a whole: The matching step, a VDJdb search, favored anti-spike CD8 responses and missed private and CD4 specificities.

This clonotype has just a few counts. Its specificity is not known. The junction does not match germline at one end; this may be a read error. Each CDR3 protein gets one entry after TCRdb re-called the 5' RACE reads with MiXCR. The sample has 80,000 to 100,000 distinct CDR3 sequences, 13% to 15% seen once. Sequenced sample: whole blood. This TCR was sampled from an adult who was a healthcare worker with PCR-confirmed SARS-CoV-2 infection or an uninfected control (not recorded which).

The CDR3 reads CASGSAQVAF. The CDR3, as DNA: TGTGCCAGCGGGAGCGCCCAGGTCGCCTTC. The genes are TRBV28 and TRBJ1-2, with unresolved D. This CDR3 comprises 10 residues. Germline V gene data show CDR1 as MDHEN and CDR2 as SYDVKM.